What follows is one T cell receptor beta chain and its context. This CDR3 region has 14 residues. Germline V lookup: CDR1 SGHVS, CDR2 FNYEAQ. Deletions cut 4 bases from V and 4 bases from J, with 12 bases between. This sample is drawn from a study of identical twins. A universal primer binding site was introduced by template switching. The final cDNA contained unique molecular identifiers. Via MiXCR, TCRdb re-called the 5' RACE reads, giving one row per CDR3 protein. Found here are about 280,000 distinct CDR3 sequences, more than 6.5% of them singletons; the top ten hold over 2%. These same data were also listed under a study on yellow fever vaccine responses in identical twins.

The receptor was isolated from a woman aged 18-29 years in good health. The chain couples TRBV7-6 to TRBJ2-3; D unclear. Specimen: memory (CD45RO+) T cells sorted from blood. As DNA, the CDR3 is TGTGCCAGCAGCTCCGAAGGACGACCAGATACGCAGTATTTT. This sequence encodes CASSSEGRPDTQYF.